This TCR beta chain stems from a study of PD-L1 blockade in urothelial cancer. Whole-study context: The patients first took atezolizumab around 2014, receiving 1,200 mg intravenously every 3 weeks. Median T cell yield from blood was over 120,000.

This CDR3 is built from 17 residues. Trimming took 1 base from V and 6 from J; bases not matched to a gene: 11. From germline, CDR1 is MGHRA and CDR2 YSYEKL. Only in-frame clones appear in the TCRdb table, and some are missing; sequencing was by immunoSEQ multiplex PCR. There are tens of thousands of clones in the sample; around 80% occur only once, and more than 8% lies in the top ten. The TCR sequence derives from a man aged 65 to 85 with urothelial cancer. The gene calls are TRBV4-1 and TRBJ2-5, with 10 bases that match TRBD1. The input for sequencing was PBMCs, taken around atezolizumab (anti-PD-L1) treatment. The CDR3 sequence is CASSQGWGQGKRKTQYF. CDR3 in DNA: TGCGCCAGCAGCCAAGGATGGGGACAGGGGAAGCGAAAGACCCAGTACTTC.